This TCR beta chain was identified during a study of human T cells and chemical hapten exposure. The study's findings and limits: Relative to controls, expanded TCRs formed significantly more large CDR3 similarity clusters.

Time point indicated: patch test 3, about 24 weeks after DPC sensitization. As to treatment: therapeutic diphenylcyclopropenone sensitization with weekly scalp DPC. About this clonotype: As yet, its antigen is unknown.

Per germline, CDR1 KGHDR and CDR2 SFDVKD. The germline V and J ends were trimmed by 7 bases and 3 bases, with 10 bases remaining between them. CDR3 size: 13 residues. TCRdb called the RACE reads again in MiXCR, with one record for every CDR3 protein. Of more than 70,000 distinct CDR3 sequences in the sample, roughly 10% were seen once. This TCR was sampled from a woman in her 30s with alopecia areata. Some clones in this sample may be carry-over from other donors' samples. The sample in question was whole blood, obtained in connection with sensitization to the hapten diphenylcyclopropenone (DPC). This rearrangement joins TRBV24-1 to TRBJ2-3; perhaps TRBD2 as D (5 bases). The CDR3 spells CATRSWETDTQYF. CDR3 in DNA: TGTGCCACCAGATCCTGGGAGACAGATACGCAGTATTTT.